The 19 T cell receptor beta chains reported below all come from one sample, sequenced in a study of blood T cell repertoires in COVID-19. Profiled with immunoSEQ multiplex PCR; TCRdb holds only in-frame clones, not every one. The sample has 200,000 to 250,000 clones, 70% to 85% seen once; the top ten hold approximately 8%. The sample consisted of peripheral blood. The source is a woman older than 75 with COVID-19, enrolled during active disease.

V usage is TRBV19 and J usage is TRBJ2-7; D is possibly TRBD2 (7 bases). CDR1 LNHDA and CDR2 SQIVND come from the germline V gene (reference sequence). The CDR3 consists of 13 residues. Trimming removed 7 bases from V and 3 bases from J, with 13 bases in between. The CDR3, as DNA: TGTGCCAGTACCACGGGGGGCAGCTACGAGCAGTACTTC. This translates into CASTTGGSYEQYF.

This rearrangement joins TRBV13 to TRBJ1-1; 8 bases are shared with TRBD1. The V and J ends lost 4 bases and 5 bases, in that order; junction bases with no gene match: 6. This CDR3 has 14 amino acids. CDR1 is PRHDT and CDR2 is FYEKMQ in the germline V gene (reference sequence). CDR3 coding DNA: TGTGCCAGCAGCTCGACAGGGGAGAGTACTGAAGCTTTCTTT. This encodes CASSSTGESTEAFF. Full variable domain (remainder filled in from reference TRBV13 and TRBJ1-1): AAGVIQSPRHLIKEKRETATLKCYPIPRHDTVYWYQQGPGQDPQFLISFYEKMQSDKGSIPDRFSAQQFSDYHSELNMSSLELGDSALYFCASSSTGESTEAFFGQGTRLTVV.

This clone has a single count. This chain joins TRBV5-1 and TRBJ2-1, with TRBD2 matching over 15 bases. Trimming took 0 bases from V and 8 from J; bases not matched to a gene: 9. CDR1 and CDR2 from the germline V gene are SGHRS and YFSETQ. The CDR3 is made up of 18 amino acids. The CDR3 region has the DNA TGCGCCAGCAGCTTGGCGGGACTAGCGGGGGGACCGGGTTATGAGCAGTTCTTC. It is translated as CASSLAGLAGGPGYEQFF. The full variable domain, its missing parts supplied by reference TRBV5-1 and TRBJ2-1, is KAGVTQTPRYLIKTRGQQVTLSCSPISGHRSVSWYQQTPGQGLQFLFEYFSETQRNKGNFPGRFSGRQFSNSRSEMNVSTLELGDSALYLCASSLAGLAGGPGYEQFFGPGTRLTVL.

The chain has TRBV3-1 (or the pseudogene TRBV3-2) and TRBJ2-1, with TRBD2 as a possible D gene (6 bases). Germline loops: CDR1 LGHDT, CDR2 YNNKEL (reference sequence). The CDR3 runs to 14 residues. V was pared by 2 bases and J by 5 bases, with 10 bases between. CDR3 nucleotide sequence: TGTGCCAGCAGCCAACGCGGGGATAACAATGAGCAGTTCTTC. This gives the protein CASSQRGDNNEQFF.

The chain links TRBV12-5 to TRBJ1-1; D is unclear. The CDR3 extends over 14 amino acids. V lost 2 bases and J lost 4, with 11 bases in between. The germline CDR1 and CDR2 sequences are LGHNT and FRNRAP. The CDR3 loop reads CASGLQIRGTEAFF. CDR3 nucleotide sequence: TGTGCTAGTGGTTTGCAAATCCGCGGCACTGAAGCTTTCTTT. Combining the CDR3 with reference TRBV12-5 and TRBJ1-1 gives the whole variable domain DARVTQTPRHKVTEMGQEVTMRCQPILGHNTVFWYRQTMMQGLELLAYFRNRAPLDDSGMPKDRFSAEMPDATLATLKIQPSEPRDSAVYFCASGLQIRGTEAFFGQGTRLTVV.

The chain has TRBV2 and TRBJ1-5; D is possibly TRBD1 (6 bases). Germline CDR1 is SNHLY and CDR2 is FYNNEI. The CDR3 runs 16 residues. V was clipped by 6 bases and J by 0 bases, with 15 bases between them. In DNA, the CDR3 is TGTGCCAGCAGGAGAGCGTTCAGGGGTAGCAATCAGCCCCAGCATTTT. Translating gives CASRRAFRGSNQPQHF.

This clone was detected once. The chain uses TRBV18 and TRBJ2-2; D is unresolved. The germline gives CDR1 KGHSH, CDR2 LQKENI. CDR3 length equals 13 residues. V was shortened by 3 bases and J by 0 bases, with 2 bases between the two germline ends. This chain's CDR3 is CASSPSNTGELFF. CDR3 DNA: TGTGCCAGCTCACCCTCGAACACCGGGGAGCTGTTTTTT.

This clone came up once. The chain recombines TRBV5-8 with TRBJ2-5, with 7 bases aligning to TRBD1. Germline CDR1 reads SGHTS; CDR2 reads YDEGEE. Trimming removed 2 bases from V and 3 bases from J; junction bases left unmatched: 4. The CDR3 is 14 residues long. The CDR3 loop is CASSFGTAKETQYF. The CDR3 nucleotides are TGTGCCAGCAGCTTCGGGACAGCGAAAGAGACCCAGTACTTC.

V gene TRBV28 combines with J gene TRBJ1-6; 7 bases match TRBD1. Trimming took 7 bases from V and 9 from J; bases not matched to a gene: 9. The germline CDR1 and CDR2 sequences are MDHEN and SYDVKM. This CDR3 has 14 amino acids. CDR3 nucleotides: TGTGCCAGCACAACGGGACAGAGGAGTTCACCCCTCCACTTT. Amino acid sequence: CASTTGQRSSPLHF.

J is TRBJ1-2 and V is TRBV10-3; D is uncertain. V lost 4 bases and J 5 bases, leaving 8 bases between the germline ends. CDR1 and CDR2 (germline): ENHRY, SYGVKD. This CDR3 is 12 amino acids long. CDR3 sequence reads: CAISGAEYGYTF. The CDR3 region has the DNA TGTGCCATCAGTGGGGCAGAGTATGGCTACACCTTC.

The chain links TRBV12-3 or TRBV12-4 to TRBJ1-5, with TRBD1 as a possible D gene (6 bases). Trimming stripped 3 bases from V and 7 bases from J, with 10 bases between. This CDR3 has 13 amino acids. The CDR3 loop reads CASSLRGIQPQHF. The CDR3 nucleotides are TGTGCCAGCAGTTTGAGGGGGATACAGCCCCAGCATTTT.

The V call is TRBV5-1, the J call TRBJ2-1; possibly TRBD1 for D (5 bases). Germline CDR1 reads SGHRS; CDR2 reads YFSETQ. V dropped 1 base and J dropped 4 bases, with 6 bases sitting between them. The CDR3 extends over 13 amino acids. The CDR3, as DNA: TGCGCCAGCAGCTTGCACAGGTACAATGAGCAGTTCTTC. This gives the protein CASSLHRYNEQFF.

This chain links TRBV19 with TRBJ2-7, with 9 bases that match TRBD1. The germline gives CDR1 LNHDA, CDR2 SQIVND (reference sequence). This CDR3 is built from 13 residues. With V trimmed by 4 bases and J by 4 bases, 2 bases remained unmatched. CDR3 amino acids: CASSRTGVYEQYF. In DNA form, the CDR3 reads TGTGCCAGTAGTAGGACAGGGGTTTACGAGCAGTACTTC. Supplemented by reference TRBV19 and TRBJ2-7, the full variable domain reads DGGITQSPKYLFRKEGQNVTLSCEQNLNHDAMYWYRQDPGQGLRLIYYSQIVNDFQKGDIAEGYSVSREKKESFPLTVTSAQKNPTAFYLCASSRTGVYEQYFGPGTRLTVT.

The rearrangement uses TRBV7-9 and TRBJ1-3, with D hard to call. The CDR3 totals 12 residues. Trimming stripped 5 bases from V and 8 bases from J, with 10 bases between. Germline lookup yields CDR1 SEHNR and CDR2 FQNEAQ (reference sequence). The CDR3 loop reads CASSAIGDTIYF. DNA of the CDR3: TGTGCCAGCAGCGCGATCGGGGACACCATATATTTT. Together with reference TRBV7-9 and TRBJ1-3, the CDR3 gives the full variable domain: DTGVSQNPRHKITKRGQNVTFRCDPISEHNRLYWYRQTLGQGPEFLTYFQNEAQLEKSRLLSDRFSAERPKGSFSTLEIQRTEQGDSAMYLCASSAIGDTIYFGEGSWLTVV.

Comments on this clone: The CDR3 does not end in the conserved phenylalanine or tryptophan, so this is likely a read error. The DNA is omitted, as the CDR3 cannot be located on it reliably, and the CDR3 follows TCRdb's listing. The rearrangement links TRBV13 to TRBJ2-7; TRBD1 is the table's D call, not checked against the DNA. CDR1 PRHDT and CDR2 FYEKMQ come from the germline V gene (reference sequence). Termini included, the CDR3 measures 11 amino acids. CDR3 residues: CASSLGPRHPL.

This chain connects TRBV5-1 to TRBJ1-4; TRBD1 is a possible D gene (5 bases). V lost 4 bases and J lost 4, with 17 bases in between. The CDR3 runs to 16 residues. The V gene's germline CDR1 is SGHRS and CDR2 YFSETQ. The CDR3, as DNA: TGCGCCAGCAGCGCGGGACCGCAGGGTCTTAATGAAAAACTGTTTTTT. It translates to CASSAGPQGLNEKLFF.

The gene calls are TRBV5-1 and TRBJ1-1; D is undetermined. There are 16 residues in the CDR3. The germline CDR1 and CDR2 sequences are SGHRS and YFSETQ. The ends were cut back, 1 base at V and 1 base at J, with 14 bases in the middle. The CDR3 sequence: CASSLSPQTKNTEAFF. The CDR3 nucleotides read TGCGCCAGCAGCTTGTCTCCACAAACCAAGAACACTGAAGCTTTCTTT.

The DNA of the CDR3 is TGCGCCAGCAGTCGGACACCCGGTGGTGTTGAGCAGTTCTTC. Residues: CASSRTPGGVEQFF. The chain employs TRBV5-1 and TRBJ2-1; TRBD1 is a possible D gene (5 bases). From germline, CDR1 is SGHRS and CDR2 YFSETQ. There are 14 residues in the CDR3. Trimming shortened V by 5 bases and J by 9 bases, and 18 bases separated the two germline ends.

The DNA of the CDR3 is TGTGCCTCCACGCCCTCCAGGGCCCGCGGGGTTGCTGAAGCTTTCTTT. Amino acid sequence: CASTPSRARGVAEAFF. The chain links TRBV19 to TRBJ1-1; a weak D match, TRBD1 (5 bases). Germline-derived CDR1 and CDR2 are LNHDA and SQIVND (reference sequence). The CDR3 spans 16 residues. V was trimmed by 11 bases and J by 6 bases, leaving 28 bases between them.